These T cell receptor beta chains were read from a single sample in a study of blood T cell repertoires in COVID-19. Clones were sequenced by immunoSEQ multiplex PCR, and TCRdb holds only the in-frame ones, with some missing. The top ten hold approximately 7.3% of the sample, which has nearly 350,000 clones, more than 70% seen once. The sample taken for sequencing was peripheral blood. These receptors were obtained from a woman in her 70s with COVID-19, enrolled during active disease. Each CDR3 is given with its conserved first and last residue. D genes are given only for firm matches. The size field is filled for only some rows; it gives once, few, many or a size class.

j_call | d_call | clone_size | v_call | cdr3_nt | cdr3_aa
TRBJ2-5 | . | . | TRBV4-1 | TGCGCCAGCAGCCAAGATGGAGGGGGGGAAGAGACCCAGTACTTC | CASSQDGGGEETQYF
TRBJ1-2 | TRBD1 | few | TRBV27 | TGTGCCAGCGGCGACAGGGGGCGCATTGGTGGCTACACCTTC | CASGDRGRIGGYTF
TRBJ1-2 | . | . | TRBV19 | TGTGCCACGGAGGGCACTAACTATGGCTACACCTTC | CATEGTNYGYTF
TRBJ1-5 | . | once | TRBV11-2 | TGTGCCAGCAGCTCCCGGGGGAATAGCAATCAGCCCCAGCATTTT | CASSSRGNSNQPQHF
TRBJ2-3 | . | . | TRBV7-9 | TGTGCCAGCAGCTTAGCCTGGGGGGAAACAGATACGCAGTATTTT | CASSLAWGETDTQYF
TRBJ2-7 | TRBD1 | . | TRBV5-6 | TGTGCCAGCAGCGGGGACAGTAACTCCTACGAGCAGTACTTC | CASSGDSNSYEQYF
TRBJ2-3 | TRBD1 | . | TRBV28 | TGTGCCAGCAAGACAGGGGAGAGCACAGATACGCAGTATTTT | CASKTGESTDTQYF
TRBJ1-1 | . | . | TRBV18 | TGTGCCACCCTGCAGCAGGGGAAGGGAGCGAACACTGAAGCTTTCTTT | CATLQQGKGANTEAFF
TRBJ1-2 | . | . | TRBV6-5 | TGTGCCAGCAGCTTTTTGACAGGAATTTATGGCTACACCTTC | CASSFLTGIYGYTF
TRBJ2-7 | . | . | TRBV5-5 | TGTGCCAGCAGCTTGAGAGTCCCTTCCTCCAACGAGCAGTACTTC | CASSLRVPSSNEQYF
TRBJ2-5 | TRBD2 | . | TRBV7-2 | TGTGCCAGCAGCGTATCTAGCGGGGGACTCCAAGAGACCCAGTACTTC | CASSVSSGGLQETQYF
TRBJ2-1 | . | . | TRBV5-5 | TGTGCCAGCAGCTTGACCGTGCTAAATGAGCAGTTCTTC | CASSLTVLNEQFF
TRBJ1-1 | TRBD1 | . | TRBV6-5 | TGTGCCAGCAGTTTTACAGGGGGCTGGACTGAAGCTTTCTTT | CASSFTGGWTEAFF
TRBJ2-3 | . | . | TRBV4-2 | TGTGCCAGCAGCCAAGTTCTACCAGATACGCAGTATTTT | CASSQVLPDTQYF
TRBJ1-6 | . | once | TRBV6-1 | TGTGCCAGCAGTGAAGCGAGCACGATCCATTCACCCCTCCACTTT | CASSEASTIHSPLHF
TRBJ1-1 | TRBD1 | . | TRBV19 | TGTGCCAGACATTTTGGGACAGCCGACACTGAAGCTTTCTTT | CARHFGTADTEAFF
TRBJ1-6 | . | . | TRBV30 | TGTGCCTGGAGTGAGGGGTGGCAGGATTCACCCCTCCACTTT | CAWSEGWQDSPLHF
TRBJ2-7 | . | . | TRBV24-1 | TGTGCCACCAGCGAGAACTCCTACGAGCAGTACTTC | CATSENSYEQYF
TRBJ2-7 | TRBD2 | . | TRBV10-2 | TGCGCCAGCAGCTCGCAGCGGGGGGCCGAGCAGTACTTC | CASSSQRGAEQYF
TRBJ1-5 | . | . | TRBV30 | TGTGCCTGGAGCGCCGGGACATTGAGCAATCAGCCCCAGCATTTT | CAWSAGTLSNQPQHF
TRBJ2-2 | TRBD1 | . | TRBV7-6 | TGTGCCAGCAGCTTGGGGACAGGGATCGCCGGGGAGCTGTTTTTT | CASSLGTGIAGELFF
TRBJ1-2 | . | . | TRBV28 | TGTGCCAGCAGTTTAGCACGCTACGGCTACACCTTC | CASSLARYGYTF
TRBJ2-3 | . | . | TRBV7-2 | TGTGCCAGCAGCAATCCAGGCACAGATACGCAGTATTTT | CASSNPGTDTQYF
TRBJ2-3 | . | . | TRBV24-1 | TGTGCCACCAAGTCCTCGGGGGATACGCAGTATTTT | CATKSSGDTQYF
TRBJ1-2 | TRBD1 | . | TRBV18 | TGTGCCAGCTCACCAATCCGGGACAGCTTAAAAAATGGCTACACCTTC | CASSPIRDSLKNGYTF
TRBJ1-2 | . | . | TRBV29-1 | TGCAGCGTTGAAGAGGGGCTTGCCATGAGATGGTATGGCTACACCTTC | CSVEEGLAMRWYGYTF
TRBJ1-2 | . | . | TRBV28 | TGTGCCAGCAGTTTAAGGGGAGGGGATGGCTACACCTTC | CASSLRGGDGYTF
TRBJ1-2 | . | . | TRBV9 | TGTGCCAGCAGCGTAGGTCAGGGGCTTACATATGGCTACACCTTC | CASSVGQGLTYGYTF
TRBJ2-3 | TRBD2 | . | TRBV24-1 | TGTGCCACCAGTGATCCTACTAGCGGCCCAGCGGATACGCAGTATTTT | CATSDPTSGPADTQYF
TRBJ1-5 | TRBD1 | . | TRBV10-3 | TGTGCCATCAGTGATGGAGGGGGCGATAATCAGCCCCAGCATTTT | CAISDGGGDNQPQHF
TRBJ2-5 | TRBD1 | . | TRBV6-2/TRBV6-3 | TGTGCCAGCAGTTACTCGGGGACAGCCGCTCAAGAGACCCAGTACTTC | CASSYSGTAAQETQYF
TRBJ2-1 | TRBD1 | . | TRBV27 | TGTGCCAGCAGTTTTGGGGACAGGGGGCAGTACAATGAGCAGTTCTTC | CASSFGDRGQYNEQFF
TRBJ1-5 | . | few | TRBV28 | TGTGCCAGCACCGGGGGAGGTAATAGCAATCAGCCCCAGCATTTT | CASTGGGNSNQPQHF
TRBJ1-5 | . | few | TRBV28 | TGTGCCAGCAGTTCCCCCGGAGGTAGCAATCAGCCCCAGCATTTT | CASSSPGGSNQPQHF
TRBJ2-4 | . | once | TRBV2 | TGTGCCAGCAGTGATGCAGTAGCCAAAAACATTCAGTACTTC | CASSDAVAKNIQYF
TRBJ2-1 | TRBD2 | once | TRBV7-2 | TGTGCCAGCAGCCCACGACTAGCGAGGAATGAGCAGTTCTTC | CASSPRLARNEQFF
TRBJ1-4 | TRBD1 | . | TRBV30 | TGTGCCTGGGACAGGGGAACTAATGAAAAACTGTTTTTT | CAWDRGTNEKLFF
TRBJ2-1 | TRBD2 | few | TRBV4-1 | TGCGCCAGCAGCCACTTAGGGCTAGCGGGGGGGAAATCCTACAATGAGCAGTTCTTC | CASSHLGLAGGKSYNEQFF
TRBJ1-1 | TRBD1 | . | TRBV6-2/TRBV6-3 | TGTGCCAGCAGTAAAACATACTCGGGACAGAGCTCTGAAGCTTTCTTT | CASSKTYSGQSSEAFF
TRBJ2-1 | . | . | TRBV9 | TGTGCCAGCAGCCCCCGGGCAGGGTCCTACAATGAGCAGTTCTTC | CASSPRAGSYNEQFF
TRBJ1-1 | . | once | TRBV28 | TGTGCCAGCAGTTCACCCGACACGGGGCCCGGGGGTGAAGCTTTCTTT | CASSSPDTGPGGEAFF
TRBJ1-1 | TRBD1 | . | TRBV9 | TGTGCCAGCAGCGGGACAGGGGGGCCGGGCGTTGAAGCTTTCTTT | CASSGTGGPGVEAFF
TRBJ2-2 | . | . | TRBV7-2 | TGTGCCAGCAGCTTAGCGCCCGGAGGGCCAGCCGGGGAGCTGTTTTTT | CASSLAPGGPAGELFF
TRBJ1-2 | . | . | TRBV28 | TGTGCCAGCAGTTTAGGACAAACAAGGAACTATGGCTACACCTTC | CASSLGQTRNYGYTF
TRBJ2-7 | . | . | TRBV21-1 | TGTGCCAGCAGCAAAGGTCAGGGGGGCCCATCTCACGAGCAGTACTTC | CASSKGQGGPSHEQYF